Listed below are T cell receptor beta chains from one sample, sequenced in a study of shared clonotypes between healthy human individuals. This table comes from immunoSEQ multiplex PCR, and its TCRdb copy is limited to in-frame clones, with some not included. The sample lists some 2.1 million clones; roughly 94% were seen once. The sequenced sample was naive CD4+ T cells sorted from blood. The receptors were gathered from a man aged 18 to 29 in good health. Each CDR3 is given with its conserved first and last residue. The order of the fields is V gene, J gene, D gene, clone size, CDR3 DNA, CDR3 protein. D genes are given only for firm matches. The listing skips clone size in some rows; elsewhere it reads once, few, many or a size class.

v_gene: TRBV4-3
j_gene: TRBJ2-7
d_gene: TRBD2
abundance: .
CDR3nt: TGCGCCAGCCCCGAATCAGCGGGAAAGTTCATCGTGCAGTACTTC
CDR3aa: CASPESAGKFIVQYF

v_gene: TRBV28
j_gene: TRBJ2-5
d_gene: .
abundance: .
CDR3nt: TGTGCCAGCAGGCTGGGGGGATCACAAGAGACCCAGTACTTC
CDR3aa: CASRLGGSQETQYF

v_gene: TRBV10-1
j_gene: TRBJ1-6
d_gene: .
abundance: .
CDR3nt: TGCGCCAGCAGTGAGTCGATAGGCAGGATTTCACCCCTCCACTTT
CDR3aa: CASSESIGRISPLHF

v_gene: TRBV15
j_gene: TRBJ1-1
d_gene: TRBD1
abundance: .
CDR3nt: TGTGCCACCAGCAGAGCGGACAGGGTAACGGACCGGGCTTTCTTT
CDR3aa: CATSRADRVTDRAFF

v_gene: TRBV5-1
j_gene: TRBJ2-7
d_gene: TRBD1
abundance: .
CDR3nt: TGCGCCAGCAGCTCCCCGGGACAGGCTTTCTACGAGCAGTACTTC
CDR3aa: CASSSPGQAFYEQYF

v_gene: TRBV4-3
j_gene: TRBJ2-7
d_gene: .
abundance: .
CDR3nt: TGCGCCAGCAGTACGGACCTCACCTACGAGCAGTACTTC
CDR3aa: CASSTDLTYEQYF

v_gene: TRBV11-2
j_gene: TRBJ2-7
d_gene: .
abundance: .
CDR3nt: TGTGCCAGCAGCTTCGGACCGATCCAGGGCGAGCAGTACTTC
CDR3aa: CASSFGPIQGEQYF

v_gene: TRBV5-4
j_gene: TRBJ1-1
d_gene: TRBD1
abundance: .
CDR3nt: TGTGCCAGCAGCCCAAGGACAGGGGGGACGAACACTGAAGCTTTCTTT
CDR3aa: CASSPRTGGTNTEAFF

v_gene: TRBV5-1
j_gene: TRBJ2-5
d_gene: .
abundance: .
CDR3nt: TGCGCCAGCAGCTCGGGAACAGGGCTCCAAGAGACCCAGTACTTC
CDR3aa: CASSSGTGLQETQYF

v_gene: TRBV5-6
j_gene: TRBJ2-3
d_gene: TRBD2
abundance: .
CDR3nt: TGTGCCAGCAGCCCGCCAGCGGGGGGGAGCACAGATACGCAGTATTTT
CDR3aa: CASSPPAGGSTDTQYF

v_gene: TRBV6-1
j_gene: TRBJ2-1
d_gene: TRBD2
abundance: .
CDR3nt: TGTGCCAGCACTATAGCGGGAGCGCCCTACAATGAGCAGTTCTTC
CDR3aa: CASTIAGAPYNEQFF

v_gene: TRBV5-1
j_gene: TRBJ1-1
d_gene: TRBD1
abundance: once
CDR3nt: TGCGCCAGCAGAGTAGAACAGGGGTACACTGAAGCTTTCTTT
CDR3aa: CASRVEQGYTEAFF

v_gene: TRBV29-1
j_gene: TRBJ2-3
d_gene: .
abundance: .
CDR3nt: TGCAGCCTCGGGGACGGACTCACAGATACGCAGTATTTT
CDR3aa: CSLGDGLTDTQYF